These 26 T cell receptor beta chains were all obtained from the same sample, sequenced in a study of cytomegalovirus exposure and HLA in healthy donors. The PCR made use of 60 Vbeta and 13 Jbeta primers. Clones were sequenced by immunoSEQ multiplex PCR, and TCRdb holds only the in-frame ones, with some missing. The sample holds approximately 190,000 clones, 85% to 90% seen once. Sequenced input: PBMCs. Receptors originate from a man aged 25-45 years in good health and CMV-seronegative.

This chain connects TRBV27 to TRBJ2-1, with D uncertain. CDR1 and CDR2 (germline): MNHEY, SMNVEV (reference sequence). The CDR3 extends over 14 amino acids. The V and J ends lost 3 bases and 1 base respectively, with 7 bases between them. The CDR3 loop is CASSLQVSYNEQFF. The DNA of the CDR3 is TGTGCCAGCAGTTTGCAGGTGTCCTACAATGAGCAGTTCTTC.

This rearrangement joins TRBV2 to TRBJ2-4, with TRBD1 as a possible D gene (6 bases). CDR1 is SNHLY and CDR2 is FYNNEI in the germline V gene. Trimming stripped 6 bases from V and 1 base from J, with 16 bases between. The CDR3 spans 16 residues. The CDR3: CASRPQGMRAKNIQYF. Here the CDR3 DNA reads TGTGCCAGCAGACCCCAGGGGATGAGGGCCAAAAACATTCAGTACTTC. Combining the CDR3 with reference TRBV2 and TRBJ2-4 gives the whole variable domain EPEVTQTPSHQVTQMGQEVILRCVPISNHLYFYWYRQILGQKVEFLVSFYNNEISEKSEIFDDQFSVERPDGSNFTLKIRSTKLEDSAMYFCASRPQGMRAKNIQYFGAGTRLSVL.

The gene calls are TRBV5-6 and TRBJ2-5; 11 nucleotides line up with TRBD2. V was pared by 5 bases and J by 2 bases, with 8 bases of the junction left unmatched. This CDR3 has 16 residues. CDR1 SGHDT and CDR2 YYEEEE come from the germline V gene. The CDR3 spells CASRRASGGIQETQYF. The CDR3 DNA reads TGTGCCAGCAGGCGGGCTAGCGGGGGGATACAAGAGACCCAGTACTTC.

The V and J genes are TRBV28 and TRBJ2-7; D perhaps matches TRBD1 (6 bases). The CDR3 runs 14 residues. V lost 6 bases to trimming and J lost 3 bases, with 15 bases between them. Germline loops: CDR1 MDHEN, CDR2 SYDVKM. The DNA of the CDR3 is TGTGCCAGCAGACCGACAGGAAAGGGCTACGAGCAGTACTTC. Its translation: CASRPTGKGYEQYF.

This sequence joins TRBV7-2 and TRBJ1-5; 12 bases agree with TRBD1. The CDR3 spans 19 residues. V gave up 5 bases and J gave up 0 bases; unmatched junction bases: 11. Germline CDR1 SGHTA, CDR2 FQGNSA. The CDR3 sequence: CASSPTGTGGPNSNQPQHF. In DNA, the CDR3 is TGTGCCAGCAGCCCTACCGGGACAGGGGGCCCCAATAGCAATCAGCCCCAGCATTTT.

The count of this clone is one. V usage is TRBV19 and J usage is TRBJ1-2; 9 nucleotides agree with TRBD1. Unmatched junction bases numbered 8, after V lost 11 bases and J lost 4 bases. CDR1 is LNHDA and CDR2 is SQIVND in the germline V gene (reference sequence). The CDR3 sequence is 13 residues long. The CDR3, as DNA: TGTGCCGGGGACAGGGCCTCTTTCTATGGCTACACCTTC. Protein sequence: CAGDRASFYGYTF.

This sequence joins TRBV4-1 and TRBJ2-5; TRBD2 might be the D (6 bases). Trimming removed 1 base at V and 2 bases at J, with 17 bases between. The CDR3 covers 17 residues. Germline CDR1 is MGHRA and CDR2 is YSYEKL. As DNA, the CDR3 is TGCGCCAGCAGCCAAGGGGTGCCGCCGGGACTGCAAGAGACCCAGTACTTC. This codes for CASSQGVPPGLQETQYF.

This rearrangement joins TRBV5-1 to TRBJ2-1; the D gene is possibly TRBD2 (5 bases). The V gene lost 4 bases and the J gene lost 2 bases, with 13 bases spanning the gap. The CDR3 spans 15 residues. Looked up from germline, CDR1 is SGHRS and CDR2 is YFSETQ. The CDR3, as DNA: TGCGCCAGCAGCCCCGGGGTTAGCGCCTACAATGAGCAGTTCTTC. Protein: CASSPGVSAYNEQFF.

For this clone: Other DNA sequences in the same sample also yield this CDR3. The chain combines TRBV10-3 with TRBJ2-3; D is possibly TRBD2 (6 bases). Trimming cost V 4 bases and J 1 base, with 6 bases left between them. The length of the CDR3 is 13 residues. Germline V gene sequence: CDR1 ENHRY, CDR2 SYGVKD. For the CDR3, the DNA is TGTGCCATCAGTGCGGGAGGCACAGATACGCAGTATTTT. Translated, it gives CAISAGGTDTQYF.

The chain uses TRBV7-9 and TRBJ2-5, with a possible D match to TRBD1 (5 bases). V lost 2 bases and J lost 5, with 21 bases in between. The CDR3 extends over 17 amino acids. Germline V CDR1 and CDR2: SEHNR, FQNEAQ (reference sequence). CDR3 sequence reads: CASSLSSGWMRRETQYF. Here the CDR3 DNA reads TGTGCCAGCAGCTTAAGTTCAGGGTGGATGAGAAGGGAGACCCAGTACTTC.

This chain links TRBV28 with TRBJ2-7, with 7 bases that match TRBD1. Germline V gene lookup returns CDR1 MDHEN and CDR2 SYDVKM. The CDR3 length is 14 residues. V lost 6 bases, J lost 3 bases, and 8 bases stayed unmatched. The DNA of the CDR3 is TGTGCCAGCAGCCTAAGGGACAGCGTCTACGAGCAGTACTTC. Translated: CASSLRDSVYEQYF.

This chain links TRBV6-5 with TRBJ1-1, with TRBD1 matching over 7 bases. Trimming cost V 2 bases and J 3 bases; bases outside gene matches: 6. CDR1 is MNHEY and CDR2 is SVGAGI in the germline V gene. The CDR3 spans 15 residues. The CDR3 DNA reads as TGTGCCAGCAGTTACGAGGGCAGGGGGGACACTGAAGCTTTCTTT. It translates to CASSYEGRGDTEAFF.

This sequence joins TRBV5-1 and TRBJ1-3; perhaps TRBD1 as D (6 bases). Germline loops: CDR1 SGHRS, CDR2 YFSETQ. The V end was cut by 2 bases, the J end by 0 bases, with 12 bases between. The CDR3 consists of 16 residues. The CDR3 protein is CASSFGTGPSGNTIYF. CDR3 in DNA: TGCGCCAGCAGCTTTGGAACAGGGCCCTCTGGAAACACCATATATTTT. Combining the CDR3 with reference TRBV5-1 and TRBJ1-3 gives the whole variable domain KAGVTQTPRYLIKTRGQQVTLSCSPISGHRSVSWYQQTPGQGLQFLFEYFSETQRNKGNFPGRFSGRQFSNSRSEMNVSTLELGDSALYLCASSFGTGPSGNTIYFGEGSWLTVV.

Note on this clone: A read error may produce the germline difference seen at one junction end. The rearrangement links TRBV6-5 to TRBJ1-4; D uncertain. The length of the CDR3 is 15 residues. Germline V gene data show CDR1 as MNHEY and CDR2 as SVGAGI. The chain's CDR3 is CASSYRGATNEKLLF. The CDR3 nucleotides read TGTGCCAGCAGTTACCGAGGAGCAACTAATGAAAAACTGCTTTTT.

This chain links TRBV11-2 with TRBJ2-4, with D uncertain. This CDR3 spans 12 amino acids. Trimming took off 6 bases at V and 5 bases at J, with 8 bases between the two ends. Germline V gene data show CDR1 as SGHAT and CDR2 as FQNNGV. CDR3 loop: CASSPNQNIQYF. CDR3 in DNA: TGTGCCAGCAGTCCTAACCAAAACATTCAGTACTTC.

This rearrangement joins TRBV2 to TRBJ2-3; D not certain. CDR1 and CDR2 from the germline V gene are SNHLY and FYNNEI. The CDR3 loop spans 15 amino acids. The V end lost 7 bases, the J end lost 0 bases, and 14 bases lay between the germline ends. For the CDR3, the DNA is TGTGCCAGCACGGGTCAAGGTTCTAGCACAGATACGCAGTATTTT. Protein product: CASTGQGSSTDTQYF.

CDR3: CASSSVDSPQETQYF. CDR3 sequence (DNA): TGTGCCAGCAGCTCAGTGGACAGTCCTCAAGAGACCCAGTACTTC. The chain employs TRBV11-2 and TRBJ2-5, with D possibly TRBD1 on 6 matching bases. CDR3 length: 15 amino acids. The germline V and J ends were trimmed by 4 bases and 2 bases, with 14 bases remaining between them. Germline values: CDR1 SGHAT, CDR2 FQNNGV.

The V call is TRBV30, the J call TRBJ1-4, with D possibly being TRBD1 (6 bases). The CDR3 contains 15 residues. V shed 3 bases and J shed 5 bases, with 16 bases lying between them. Germline CDR1 reads GTSNPN; CDR2 reads SVGIG (reference sequence). This CDR3 reads CAWSHVSTGNEKLFF. The DNA of the CDR3 is TGTGCCTGGAGCCACGTCTCGACAGGAAATGAAAAACTGTTTTTT. The entire variable domain, with the rest obtained from reference TRBV30 and TRBJ1-4, is as follows: SQTIHQWPATLVQPVGSPLSLECTVEGTSNPNLYWYRQAAGRGLQLLFYSVGIGQISSEVPQNLSASRPQDRQFILSSKKLLLSDSGFYLCAWSHVSTGNEKLFFGSGTQLSVL.

This chain uses TRBV28 with TRBJ1-5, with D perhaps matching TRBD1 (6 bases). V shed 6 bases and J shed 9 bases, with 21 bases lying between them. Germline CDR1 reads MDHEN; CDR2 reads SYDVKM. CDR3 length equals 15 residues. CDR3 protein: CASSLGARTLPPQHF. The CDR3 DNA sequence: TGTGCCAGCAGCTTGGGGGCTCGCACGCTTCCGCCCCAGCATTTT.

The rearrangement joins TRBV5-1 to TRBJ2-1, with TRBD1 matching over 7 bases. V lost 1 base to trimming and J lost 8 bases; unmatched junction nucleotides: 6. The CDR3 extends over 14 amino acids. The germline CDR1 and CDR2 sequences are SGHRS and YFSETQ. CDR3 bases: TGCGCCAGCAGCTTGAGACAGGGTAGTGATGAGCAGTTCTTC. This sequence encodes CASSLRQGSDEQFF.

The V call is TRBV5-4, the J call TRBJ2-5, with D unclear. Germline loops: CDR1 SGHNT, CDR2 YYREEE (reference sequence). V shed 1 base and J shed 2 bases, with 9 bases lying between them. This CDR3 contains 14 residues. The CDR3 nucleotides are TGTGCCAGCAGCTTGACAGTGCTTCAAGAGACCCAGTACTTC. Its protein is CASSLTVLQETQYF.

The chain couples TRBV9 to TRBJ1-1; D uncertain. V was clipped by 7 bases and J by 1 base, with 11 bases between them. The CDR3 spans 13 residues. Germline V gene lookup returns CDR1 SGDLS and CDR2 YYNGEE. The CDR3 reads CASAKEGNTEAFF. The CDR3 DNA follows: TGTGCCAGCGCCAAGGAGGGGAACACTGAAGCTTTCTTT.

J is TRBJ2-2 and V is TRBV27; unclear D gene. This CDR3 has 12 residues. Per the germline V gene, CDR1 is MNHEY and CDR2 is SMNVEV (reference sequence). Trimming pared 6 bases from V and 5 bases from J, leaving 7 bases between. The CDR3 nucleotides are TGTGCCAGCAGCTCCCAGACCGGGGAGCTGTTTTTT. It yields the protein CASSSQTGELFF.

V and J are TRBV5-6 and TRBJ2-5; perhaps TRBD2 as D (7 bases). This CDR3 region has 14 residues. Germline values: CDR1 SGHDT, CDR2 YYEEEE. Trimming took 1 base from V and 4 from J, leaving 11 bases between them. The CDR3 nucleotides read TGTGCCAGCAGCTTGTTCGGGGGGCGAGAGACCCAGTACTTC. It encodes CASSLFGGRETQYF.

The V and J genes are TRBV18 and TRBJ1-5; 7 bases match TRBD1. This CDR3 is 15 amino acids long. Germline CDR1 and CDR2: KGHSH and LQKENI. The ends lost 5 bases at V and 7 bases at J; junction bases unmatched: 11. CDR3 residues: CASSGQTGAGQPQHF. DNA for the CDR3: TGTGCCAGCTCAGGGCAAACAGGGGCGGGCCAGCCCCAGCATTTT.

This rearrangement joins TRBV7-2 to TRBJ2-1; TRBD2 matches 14 bases. Germline CDR1 SGHTA, CDR2 FQGNSA. V lost 3 bases and J lost 4; bases outside the gene matches: 5. The CDR3 consists of 17 residues. The CDR3 reads CASSFSGTSGRYNEQFF. The CDR3 nucleotides are TGTGCCAGCAGCTTTTCCGGGACTAGCGGGAGATACAATGAGCAGTTCTTC.